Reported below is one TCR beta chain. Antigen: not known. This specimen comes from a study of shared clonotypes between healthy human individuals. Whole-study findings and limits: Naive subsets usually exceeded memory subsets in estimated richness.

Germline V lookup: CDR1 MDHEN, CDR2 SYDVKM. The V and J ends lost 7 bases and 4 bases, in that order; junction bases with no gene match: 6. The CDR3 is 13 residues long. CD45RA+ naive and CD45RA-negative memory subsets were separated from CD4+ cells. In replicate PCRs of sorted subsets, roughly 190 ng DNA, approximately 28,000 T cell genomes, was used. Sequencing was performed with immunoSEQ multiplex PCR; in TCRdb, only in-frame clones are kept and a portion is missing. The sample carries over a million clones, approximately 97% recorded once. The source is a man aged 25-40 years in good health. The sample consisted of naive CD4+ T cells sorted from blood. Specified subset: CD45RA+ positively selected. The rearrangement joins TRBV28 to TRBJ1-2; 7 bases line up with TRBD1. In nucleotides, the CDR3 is TGTGCCAGCAACCCCGGACAGGCCTATGGCTACACCTTC. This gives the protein CASNPGQAYGYTF.